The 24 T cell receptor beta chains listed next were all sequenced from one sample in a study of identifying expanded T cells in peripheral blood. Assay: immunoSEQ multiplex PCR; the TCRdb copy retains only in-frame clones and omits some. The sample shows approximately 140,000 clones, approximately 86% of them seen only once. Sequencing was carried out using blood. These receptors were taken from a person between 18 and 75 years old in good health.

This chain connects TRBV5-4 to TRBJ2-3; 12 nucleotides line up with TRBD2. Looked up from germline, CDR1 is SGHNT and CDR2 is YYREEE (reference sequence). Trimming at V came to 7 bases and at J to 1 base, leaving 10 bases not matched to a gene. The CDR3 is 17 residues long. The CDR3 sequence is CASSEASGRAGTDTQYF. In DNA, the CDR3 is TGTGCCAGCTCTGAAGCTAGCGGGAGGGCCGGCACAGATACGCAGTATTTT.

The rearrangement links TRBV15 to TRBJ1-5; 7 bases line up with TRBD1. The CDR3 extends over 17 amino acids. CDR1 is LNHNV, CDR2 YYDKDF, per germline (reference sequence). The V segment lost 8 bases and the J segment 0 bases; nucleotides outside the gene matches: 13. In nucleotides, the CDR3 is TGTGCCACCGAGGATTCGACAGGGCCTTATAGCAATCAGCCCCAGCATTTT. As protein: CATEDSTGPYSNQPQHF. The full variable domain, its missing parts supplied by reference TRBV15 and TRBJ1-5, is DAMVIQNPRYQVTQFGKPVTLSCSQTLNHNVMYWYQQKSSQAPKLLFHYYDKDFNNEADTPDNFQSRRPNTSFCFLDIRSPGLGDTAMYLCATEDSTGPYSNQPQHFGDGTRLSIL.

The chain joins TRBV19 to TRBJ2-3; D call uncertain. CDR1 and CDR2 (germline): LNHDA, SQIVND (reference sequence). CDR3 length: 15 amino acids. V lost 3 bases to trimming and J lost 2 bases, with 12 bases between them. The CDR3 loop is CASSMGSHTTDTQYF. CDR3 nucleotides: TGTGCCAGTAGTATGGGTTCCCATACCACAGATACGCAGTATTTT.

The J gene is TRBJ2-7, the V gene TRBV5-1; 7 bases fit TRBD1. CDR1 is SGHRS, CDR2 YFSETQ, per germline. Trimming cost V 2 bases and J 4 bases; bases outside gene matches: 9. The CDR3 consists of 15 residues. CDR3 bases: TGCGCCAGCAGCTTCGGACAGGCGACTCTATACGAGCAGTACTTC. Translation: CASSFGQATLYEQYF.

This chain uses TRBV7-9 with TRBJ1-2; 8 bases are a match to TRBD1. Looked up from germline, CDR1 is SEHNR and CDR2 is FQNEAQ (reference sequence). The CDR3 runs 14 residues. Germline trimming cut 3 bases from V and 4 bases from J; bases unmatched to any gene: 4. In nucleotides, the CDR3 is TGTGCCAGCAGCTTGGACAGGGAGCGCTATGGCTACACCTTC. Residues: CASSLDRERYGYTF.

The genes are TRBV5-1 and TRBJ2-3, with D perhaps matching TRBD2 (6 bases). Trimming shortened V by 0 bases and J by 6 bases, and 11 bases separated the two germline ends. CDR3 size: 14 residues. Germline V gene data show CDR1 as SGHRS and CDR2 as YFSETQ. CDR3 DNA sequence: TGCGCCAGCAGCTTGGGACTAGTTCCCGATACGCAGTATTTT. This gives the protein CASSLGLVPDTQYF.

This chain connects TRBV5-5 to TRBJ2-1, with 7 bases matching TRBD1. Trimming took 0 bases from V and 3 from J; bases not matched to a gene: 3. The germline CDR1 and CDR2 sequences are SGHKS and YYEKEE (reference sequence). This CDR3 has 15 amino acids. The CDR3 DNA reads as TGTGCCAGCAGCTTGGAGGGGGCTGACTACAATGAGCAGTTCTTC. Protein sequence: CASSLEGADYNEQFF. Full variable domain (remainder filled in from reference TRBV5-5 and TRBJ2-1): DAGVTQSPTHLIKTRGQQVTLRCSPISGHKSVSWYQQVLGQGPQFIFQYYEKEERGRGNFPDRFSARQFPNYSSELNVNALLLGDSALYLCASSLEGADYNEQFFGPGTRLTVL.

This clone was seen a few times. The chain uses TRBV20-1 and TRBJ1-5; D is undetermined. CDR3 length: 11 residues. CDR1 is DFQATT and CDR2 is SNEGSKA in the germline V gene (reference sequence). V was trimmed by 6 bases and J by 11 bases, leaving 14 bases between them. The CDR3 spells CSAQKRGAQHF. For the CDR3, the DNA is TGCAGTGCCCAAAAACGAGGAGCCCAGCATTTT.

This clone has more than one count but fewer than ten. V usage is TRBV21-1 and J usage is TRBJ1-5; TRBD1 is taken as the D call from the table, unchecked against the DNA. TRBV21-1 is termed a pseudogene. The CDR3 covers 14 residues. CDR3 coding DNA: TGTGCCAGCACCCGGACAGGGTTTAATCAGCCCCAGCATTTT. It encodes CASTRTGFNQPQHF.

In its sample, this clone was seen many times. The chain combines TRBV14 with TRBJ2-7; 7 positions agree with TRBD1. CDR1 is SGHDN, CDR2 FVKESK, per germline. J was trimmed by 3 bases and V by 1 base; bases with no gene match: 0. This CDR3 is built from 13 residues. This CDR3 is CASSQAGGYEQYF. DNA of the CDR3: TGTGCCAGCAGCCAAGCAGGGGGCTACGAGCAGTACTTC.

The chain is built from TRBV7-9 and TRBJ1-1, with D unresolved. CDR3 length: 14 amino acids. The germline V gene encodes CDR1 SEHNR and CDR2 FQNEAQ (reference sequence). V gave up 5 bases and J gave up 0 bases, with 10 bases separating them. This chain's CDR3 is CASSPFSMNTEAFF. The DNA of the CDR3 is TGTGCCAGCAGCCCGTTTTCCATGAACACTGAAGCTTTCTTT.

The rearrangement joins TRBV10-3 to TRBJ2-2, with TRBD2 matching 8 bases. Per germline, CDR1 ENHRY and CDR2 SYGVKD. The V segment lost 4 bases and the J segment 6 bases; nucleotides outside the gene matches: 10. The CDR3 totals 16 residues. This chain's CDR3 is CAISGSGSPRPGELFF. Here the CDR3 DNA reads TGTGCCATCAGTGGGAGCGGGAGCCCCCGGCCCGGGGAGCTGTTTTTT.

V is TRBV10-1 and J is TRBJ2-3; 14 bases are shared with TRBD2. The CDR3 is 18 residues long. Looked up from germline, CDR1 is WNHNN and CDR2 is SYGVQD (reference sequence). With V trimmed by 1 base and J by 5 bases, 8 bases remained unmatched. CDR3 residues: CASSEFAAGTSGRDTQYF. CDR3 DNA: TGCGCCAGCAGTGAGTTTGCTGCCGGGACTAGCGGGAGAGATACGCAGTATTTT.

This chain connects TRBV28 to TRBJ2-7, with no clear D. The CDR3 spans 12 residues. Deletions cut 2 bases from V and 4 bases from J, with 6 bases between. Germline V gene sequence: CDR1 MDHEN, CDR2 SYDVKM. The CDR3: CASSLETYEQYF. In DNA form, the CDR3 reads TGTGCCAGCAGTTTAGAAACTTACGAGCAGTACTTC.

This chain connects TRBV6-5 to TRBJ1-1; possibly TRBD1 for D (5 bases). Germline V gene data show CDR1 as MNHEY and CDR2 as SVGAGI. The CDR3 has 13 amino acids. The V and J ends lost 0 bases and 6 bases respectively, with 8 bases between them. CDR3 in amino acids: CASSYSRGAEAFF. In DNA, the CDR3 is TGTGCCAGCAGTTACTCTAGGGGCGCTGAAGCTTTCTTT.

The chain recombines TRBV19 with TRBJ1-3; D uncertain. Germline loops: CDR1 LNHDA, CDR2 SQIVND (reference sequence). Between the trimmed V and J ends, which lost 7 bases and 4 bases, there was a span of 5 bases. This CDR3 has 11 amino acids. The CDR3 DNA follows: TGTGCCAGTATGGCGGGAAACACCATATATTTT. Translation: CASMAGNTIYF. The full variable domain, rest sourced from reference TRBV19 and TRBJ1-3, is DGGITQSPKYLFRKEGQNVTLSCEQNLNHDAMYWYRQDPGQGLRLIYYSQIVNDFQKGDIAEGYSVSREKKESFPLTVTSAQKNPTAFYLCASMAGNTIYFGEGSWLTVV.

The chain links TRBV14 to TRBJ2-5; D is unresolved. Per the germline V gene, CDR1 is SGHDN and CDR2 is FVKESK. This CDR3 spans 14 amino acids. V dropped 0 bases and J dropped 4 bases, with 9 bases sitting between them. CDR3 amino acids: CASSQDLSRETQYF. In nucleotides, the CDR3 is TGTGCCAGCAGCCAAGATCTAAGTAGAGAGACCCAGTACTTC.

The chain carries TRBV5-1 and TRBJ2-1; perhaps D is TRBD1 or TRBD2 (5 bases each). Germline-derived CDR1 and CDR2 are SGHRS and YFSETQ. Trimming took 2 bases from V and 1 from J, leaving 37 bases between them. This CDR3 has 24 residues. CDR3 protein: CASSFRPPWPDPAGTLKSYNEQFF. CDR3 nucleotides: TGCGCCAGCAGCTTTCGCCCGCCCTGGCCCGACCCTGCCGGGACCTTAAAATCCTACAATGAGCAGTTCTTC.

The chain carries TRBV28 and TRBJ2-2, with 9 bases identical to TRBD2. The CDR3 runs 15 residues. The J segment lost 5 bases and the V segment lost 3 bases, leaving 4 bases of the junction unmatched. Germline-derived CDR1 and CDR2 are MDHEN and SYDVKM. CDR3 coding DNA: TGTGCCAGCAGTTTTGGACTAGCGATAACCGGGGAGCTGTTTTTT. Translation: CASSFGLAITGELFF.

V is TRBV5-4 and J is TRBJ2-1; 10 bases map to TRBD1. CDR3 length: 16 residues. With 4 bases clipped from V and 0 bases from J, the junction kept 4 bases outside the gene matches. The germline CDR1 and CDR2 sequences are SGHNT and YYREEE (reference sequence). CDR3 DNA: TGTGCCAGCAGCGGGACAGGGGCCGCCTCCTACAATGAGCAGTTCTTC. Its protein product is CASSGTGAASYNEQFF.

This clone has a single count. CDR3 loop: CASSLDPWGGSYEQYF. The CDR3 DNA is TGTGCCAGCAGCTTAGATCCGTGGGGGGGCTCCTACGAGCAGTACTTC. The chain has TRBV11-2 and TRBJ2-7; the match to TRBD2 covers 7 bases. Per the germline V gene, CDR1 is SGHAT and CDR2 is FQNNGV. The CDR3 contains 16 residues. V lost 0 bases and J lost 0; bases outside the gene matches: 5.

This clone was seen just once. The CDR3 DNA reads as TGTGCCTGGAGTAGAAAGGACTCGGCAGCCTCAAGGTACGAGCAGTACTTC. Translating gives CAWSRKDSAASRYEQYF. The chain recombines TRBV30 with TRBJ2-7; D might be TRBD2 (5 bases). This CDR3 has 17 residues. V lost 2 bases and J lost 4, with 24 bases in between. The germline V gene encodes CDR1 GTSNPN and CDR2 SVGIG (reference sequence).

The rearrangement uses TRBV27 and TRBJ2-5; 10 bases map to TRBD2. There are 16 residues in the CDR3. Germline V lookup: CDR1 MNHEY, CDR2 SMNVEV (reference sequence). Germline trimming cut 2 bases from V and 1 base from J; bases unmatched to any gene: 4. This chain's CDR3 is CASSLRAGGTQETQYF. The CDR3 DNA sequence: TGTGCCAGCAGTTTAAGAGCGGGAGGGACCCAAGAGACCCAGTACTTC.

The CDR3 region is CASSLGDRNNSPLHF. The CDR3 nucleotides read TGTGCCAGCAGTCTTGGGGACAGAAATAATTCACCCCTCCACTTT. The chain employs TRBV28 and TRBJ1-6; 7 bases fit TRBD1. V was clipped by 5 bases and J by 5 bases; unmatched bases: 6. The CDR3 length is 15 residues. Germline values: CDR1 MDHEN, CDR2 SYDVKM.